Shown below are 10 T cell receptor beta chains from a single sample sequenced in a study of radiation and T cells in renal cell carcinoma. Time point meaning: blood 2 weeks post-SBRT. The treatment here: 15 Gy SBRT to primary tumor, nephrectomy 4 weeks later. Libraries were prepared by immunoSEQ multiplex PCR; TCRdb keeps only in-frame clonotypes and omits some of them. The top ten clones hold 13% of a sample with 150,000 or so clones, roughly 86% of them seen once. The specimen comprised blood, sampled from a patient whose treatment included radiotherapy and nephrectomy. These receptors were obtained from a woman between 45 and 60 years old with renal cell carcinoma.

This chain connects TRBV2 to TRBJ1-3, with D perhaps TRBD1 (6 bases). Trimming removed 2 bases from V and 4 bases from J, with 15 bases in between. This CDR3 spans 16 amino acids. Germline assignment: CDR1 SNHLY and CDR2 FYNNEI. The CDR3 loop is CASSEYGRGSGNTIYF. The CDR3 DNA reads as TGTGCCAGCAGTGAATACGGCAGGGGCAGCGGAAACACCATATATTTT.

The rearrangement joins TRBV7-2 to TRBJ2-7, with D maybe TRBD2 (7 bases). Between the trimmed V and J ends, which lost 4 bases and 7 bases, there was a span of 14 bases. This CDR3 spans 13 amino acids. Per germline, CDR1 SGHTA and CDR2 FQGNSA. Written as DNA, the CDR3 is TGTGCCAGCAGCTCCGCGGGGGCCGGGGAGCAGTACTTC. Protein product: CASSSAGAGEQYF. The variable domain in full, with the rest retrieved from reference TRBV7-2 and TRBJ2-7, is GAGVSQSPSNKVTEKGKDVELRCDPISGHTALYWYRQSLGQGLEFLIYFQGNSAPDKSGLPSDRFSAERTGGSVSTLTIQRTQQEDSAVYLCASSSAGAGEQYFGPGTRLTVT.

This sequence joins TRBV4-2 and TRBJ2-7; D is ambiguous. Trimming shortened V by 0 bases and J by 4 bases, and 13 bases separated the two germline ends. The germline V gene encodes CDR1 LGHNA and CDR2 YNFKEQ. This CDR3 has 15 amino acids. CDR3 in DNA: TGTGCCAGCAGCCAAGATTATCGCACGACGTACGAGCAGTACTTC. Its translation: CASSQDYRTTYEQYF.

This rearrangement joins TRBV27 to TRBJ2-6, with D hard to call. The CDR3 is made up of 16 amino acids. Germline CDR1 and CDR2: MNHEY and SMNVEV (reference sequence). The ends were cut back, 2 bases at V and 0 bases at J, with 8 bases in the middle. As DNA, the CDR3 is TGTGCCAGCAGTTTAGAACGGAGCTCTGGGGCCAACGTCCTGACTTTC. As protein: CASSLERSSGANVLTF.

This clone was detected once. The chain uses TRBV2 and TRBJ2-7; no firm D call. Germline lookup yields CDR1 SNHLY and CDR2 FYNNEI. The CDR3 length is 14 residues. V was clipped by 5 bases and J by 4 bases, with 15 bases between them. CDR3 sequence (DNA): TGTGCCAGCAGTCCGTCCGTGGGCTTATACGAGCAGTACTTC. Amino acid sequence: CASSPSVGLYEQYF.

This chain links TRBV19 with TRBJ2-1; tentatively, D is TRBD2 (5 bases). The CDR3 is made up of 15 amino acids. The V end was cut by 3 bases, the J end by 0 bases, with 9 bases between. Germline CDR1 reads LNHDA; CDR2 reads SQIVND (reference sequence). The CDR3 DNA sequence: TGTGCCAGTAGTATTCGACTACACTCCTACAATGAGCAGTTCTTC. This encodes CASSIRLHSYNEQFF. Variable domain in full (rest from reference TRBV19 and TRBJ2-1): DGGITQSPKYLFRKEGQNVTLSCEQNLNHDAMYWYRQDPGQGLRLIYYSQIVNDFQKGDIAEGYSVSREKKESFPLTVTSAQKNPTAFYLCASSIRLHSYNEQFFGPGTRLTVL.

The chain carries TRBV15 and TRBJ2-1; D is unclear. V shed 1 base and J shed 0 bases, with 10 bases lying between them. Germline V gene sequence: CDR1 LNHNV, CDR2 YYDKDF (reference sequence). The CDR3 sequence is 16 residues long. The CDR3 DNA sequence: TGTGCCACCAGCAGAGTGGGCACGAGCTCCTACAATGAGCAGTTCTTC. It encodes CATSRVGTSSYNEQFF.

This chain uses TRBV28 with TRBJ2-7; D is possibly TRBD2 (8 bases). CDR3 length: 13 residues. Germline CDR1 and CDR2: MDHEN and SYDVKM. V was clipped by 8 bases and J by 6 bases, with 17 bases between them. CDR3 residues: CASLAGQSPEQYF. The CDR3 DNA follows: TGTGCCAGCTTAGCGGGACAGTCCCCCGAGCAGTACTTC. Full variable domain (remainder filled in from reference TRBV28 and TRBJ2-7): DVKVTQSSRYLVKRTGEKVFLECVQDMDHENMFWYRQDPGLGLRLIYFSYDVKMKEKGDIPEGYSVSREKKERFSLILESASTNQTSMYLCASLAGQSPEQYFGPGTRLTVT.

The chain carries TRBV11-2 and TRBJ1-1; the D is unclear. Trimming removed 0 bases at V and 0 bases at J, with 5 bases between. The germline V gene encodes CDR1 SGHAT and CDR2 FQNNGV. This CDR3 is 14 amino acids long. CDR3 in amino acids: CASSLDPLNTEAFF. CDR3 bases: TGTGCCAGCAGCTTAGATCCCCTGAACACTGAAGCTTTCTTT. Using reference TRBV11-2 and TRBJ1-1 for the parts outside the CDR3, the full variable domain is EAGVAQSPRYKIIEKRQSVAFWCNPISGHATLYWYQQILGQGPKLLIQFQNNGVVDDSQLPKDRFSAERLKGVDSTLKIQPAKLEDSAVYLCASSLDPLNTEAFFGQGTRLTVV.

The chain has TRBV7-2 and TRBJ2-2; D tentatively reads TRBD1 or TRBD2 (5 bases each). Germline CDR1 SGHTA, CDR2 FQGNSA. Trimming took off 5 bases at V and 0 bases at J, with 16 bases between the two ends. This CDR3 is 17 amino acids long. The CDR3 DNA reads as TGTGCCAGCAGCCCATGGAACCGGGACCCGAACACCGGGGAGCTGTTTTTT. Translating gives CASSPWNRDPNTGELFF.